Each of the 7 T cell receptor beta chains below was sequenced from the same sample in a study of T cells after yellow fever vaccination. TCRdb fed the 5' RACE reads into MiXCR, producing one record per CDR3 protein. The sample consists of around 340,000 distinct CDR3 sequences, roughly an eighth of them appearing once. The sequencing used CD4+ T cells sorted from PBMCs, collected 15 days after the yellow fever booster vaccination. These receptor sequences come from a man aged 18-30 years who received the YFV17D yellow fever vaccine.

This clonotype occurred a few times. The genes are TRBV6-6 and TRBJ2-3, with a weak D call TRBD1 (6 bases). V lost 10 bases to trimming and J lost 1 base, with 15 bases between them. CDR3 length: 14 residues. The germline gives CDR1 MNHNY, CDR2 SVGAGI (reference sequence). The CDR3 DNA reads TGTGCCATCCAGGGGTCCCGGGGCACAGATACGCAGTATTTT. This codes for CAIQGSRGTDTQYF.

This chain joins TRBV7-2 and TRBJ2-5; no firm D call. The length of the CDR3 is 15 residues. Germline loops: CDR1 SGHTA, CDR2 FQGNSA. The V and J ends lost 1 base and 5 bases respectively, with 14 bases between them. This CDR3 is CASSLETPPWETQYF. CDR3 sequence (DNA): TGTGCCAGCAGCTTAGAGACTCCCCCGTGGGAGACCCAGTACTTC.

V usage is TRBV19 and J usage is TRBJ1-5, with TRBD1 as a possible D gene (5 bases). The CDR3 spans 14 residues. In germline, CDR1 is LNHDA, CDR2 SQIVND (reference sequence). Between the trimmed V and J ends, which lost 9 bases and 7 bases, there was a span of 19 bases. CDR3 coding DNA: TGTGCCAGCACTCTTGTGGGGGAAGGACAGCCCCAGCATTTT. Its protein is CASTLVGEGQPQHF.

The CDR3 DNA reads as TGTGCCAGCAGTCTTCAGGGGAGGGTCTCTGGGGCCAACGTCCTGACTTTC. Translated: CASSLQGRVSGANVLTF. This chain links TRBV27 with TRBJ2-6, with D perhaps matching TRBD2 (7 bases). Germline V gene data show CDR1 as MNHEY and CDR2 as SMNVEV (reference sequence). Trimming removed 5 bases at V and 0 bases at J, with 14 bases between. The length of the CDR3 is 17 residues.

V is TRBV5-6 and J is TRBJ2-7, with TRBD1 matching over 8 bases. J was trimmed by 1 base and V by 0 bases; bases with no gene match: 3. The germline V gene encodes CDR1 SGHDT and CDR2 YYEEEE. The CDR3 sequence is 15 residues long. CDR3 in amino acids: CASSLAYRGSYEQYV. The CDR3 DNA reads as TGTGCCAGCAGCTTGGCCTACAGGGGGTCCTACGAGCAGTACGTC.

This clonotype was observed a few times. This chain joins TRBV7-2 and TRBJ2-5, with 12 positions matching TRBD1. In germline, CDR1 is SGHTA, CDR2 FQGNSA. This CDR3 has 16 residues. V lost 4 bases and J lost 5; bases outside the gene matches: 8. CDR3 residues: CASSYGTGGGGETQYF. CDR3 bases: TGTGCCAGCAGCTACGGGACAGGGGGCGGGGGCGAGACCCAGTACTTC.

This clonotype was recorded a few times. V and J are TRBV3-1 and TRBJ2-7; tentatively, D is TRBD1 (5 bases). The germline V and J ends were trimmed by 4 bases and 3 bases, with 16 bases remaining between them. CDR1 and CDR2 from the germline V gene are LGHDT and YNNKEL (reference sequence). The CDR3 consists of 15 residues. CDR3 sequence (DNA): TGTGCCAGCAGCCTCGGACATCCCTCGGTCTACGAGCAGTACTTC. It yields the protein CASSLGHPSVYEQYF.